The subject of this entry is one TCR beta chain. What it recognizes is unknown. This sample is part of a study of shared clonotypes between healthy human individuals. General study points: In this cohort, only blood was sampled, and tissue repertoires likely differ. A reduction in generation probabilities was seen for non-shared clonotypes relative to those shared by all four donors.

CDR1 ENHRY and CDR2 SYGVKD come from the germline V gene. The CDR3 consists of 15 residues. Deletions cut 2 bases from V and 4 bases from J, with 12 bases between. Study processing details: Quality scores were absent from the junction-only immunoSEQ sequences, so filtering differed. Libraries were prepared by immunoSEQ multiplex PCR; TCRdb keeps only in-frame clonotypes and omits some of them. V, J and clone size derive from that table, while D and trimming were established from the DNA sequence. This sample has about 640,000 clones, with around 72% found just once. The chain links TRBV10-3 to TRBJ1-5; no firm D call. Sequencing was performed on memory CD4+ T cells sorted from blood. Subset defined: CD45RA-negative fraction. The clonotype comes from a woman aged 25-40 years in good health. The CDR3 DNA reads TGTGCCATCAGTGAGGGGCCCGGAGGAAATCAGCCCCAGCATTTT. Protein sequence: CAISEGPGGNQPQHF.